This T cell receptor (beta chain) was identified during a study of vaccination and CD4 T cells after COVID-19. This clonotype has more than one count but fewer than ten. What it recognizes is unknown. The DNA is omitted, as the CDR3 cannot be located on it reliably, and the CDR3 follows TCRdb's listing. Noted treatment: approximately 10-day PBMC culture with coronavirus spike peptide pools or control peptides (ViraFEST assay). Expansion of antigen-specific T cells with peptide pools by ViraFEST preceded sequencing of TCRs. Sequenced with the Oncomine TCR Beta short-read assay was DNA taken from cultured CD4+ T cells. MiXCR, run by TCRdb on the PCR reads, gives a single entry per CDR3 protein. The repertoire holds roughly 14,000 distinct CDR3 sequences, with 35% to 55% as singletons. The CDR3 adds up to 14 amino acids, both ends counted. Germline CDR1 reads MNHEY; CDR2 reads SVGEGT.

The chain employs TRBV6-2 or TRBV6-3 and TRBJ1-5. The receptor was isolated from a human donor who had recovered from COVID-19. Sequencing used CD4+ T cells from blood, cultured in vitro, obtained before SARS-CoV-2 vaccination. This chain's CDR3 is CASSSPLWGQPQHF.